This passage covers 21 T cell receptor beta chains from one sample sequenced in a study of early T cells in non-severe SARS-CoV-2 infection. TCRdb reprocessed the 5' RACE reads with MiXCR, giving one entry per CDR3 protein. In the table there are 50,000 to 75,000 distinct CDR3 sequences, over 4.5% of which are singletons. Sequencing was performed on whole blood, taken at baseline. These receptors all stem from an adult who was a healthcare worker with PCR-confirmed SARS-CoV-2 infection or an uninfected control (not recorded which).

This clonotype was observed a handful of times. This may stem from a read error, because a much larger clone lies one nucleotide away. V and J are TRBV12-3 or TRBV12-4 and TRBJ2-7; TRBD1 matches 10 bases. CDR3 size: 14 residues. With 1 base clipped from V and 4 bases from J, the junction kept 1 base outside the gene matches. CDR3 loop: CASSLGTGGYEQYF. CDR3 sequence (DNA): TGTGCCAGCAGTTTAGGGACAGGGGGGTACGAGCAGTACTTC.

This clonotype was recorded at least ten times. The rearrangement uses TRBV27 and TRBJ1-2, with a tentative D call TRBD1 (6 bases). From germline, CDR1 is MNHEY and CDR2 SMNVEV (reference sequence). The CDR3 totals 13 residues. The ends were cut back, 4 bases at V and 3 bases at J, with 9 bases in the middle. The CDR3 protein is CASSYTGYYGYTF. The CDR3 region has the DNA TGTGCCAGCAGTTATACAGGGTACTATGGCTACACCTTC.

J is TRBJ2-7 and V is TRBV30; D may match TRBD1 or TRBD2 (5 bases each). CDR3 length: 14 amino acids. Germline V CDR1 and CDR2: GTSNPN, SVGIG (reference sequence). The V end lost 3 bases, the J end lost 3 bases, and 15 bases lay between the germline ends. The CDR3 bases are TGTGCCTGGAGCAGGGACGGCCCAGACTACGAGCAGTACTTC. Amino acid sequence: CAWSRDGPDYEQYF.

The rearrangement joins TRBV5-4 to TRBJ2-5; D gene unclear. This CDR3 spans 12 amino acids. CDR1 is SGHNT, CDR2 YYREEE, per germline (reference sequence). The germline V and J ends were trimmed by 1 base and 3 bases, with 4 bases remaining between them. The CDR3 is CASSLLEETQYF. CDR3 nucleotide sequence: TGTGCCAGCAGCTTGCTAGAAGAGACCCAGTACTTC.

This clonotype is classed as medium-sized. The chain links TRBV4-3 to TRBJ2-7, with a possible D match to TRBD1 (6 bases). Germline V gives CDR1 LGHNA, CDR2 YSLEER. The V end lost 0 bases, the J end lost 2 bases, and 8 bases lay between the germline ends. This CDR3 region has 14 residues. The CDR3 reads CASSQDGTTYEQYF. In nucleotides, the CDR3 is TGCGCCAGCAGCCAAGATGGGACAACCTACGAGCAGTACTTC.

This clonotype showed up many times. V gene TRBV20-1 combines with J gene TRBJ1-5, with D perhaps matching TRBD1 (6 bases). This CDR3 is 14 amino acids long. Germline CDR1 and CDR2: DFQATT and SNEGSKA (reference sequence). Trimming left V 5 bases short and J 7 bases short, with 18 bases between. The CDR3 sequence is CSAEPPFGGQPQHF. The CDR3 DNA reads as TGCAGTGCTGAACCCCCTTTCGGGGGCCAGCCCCAGCATTTT.

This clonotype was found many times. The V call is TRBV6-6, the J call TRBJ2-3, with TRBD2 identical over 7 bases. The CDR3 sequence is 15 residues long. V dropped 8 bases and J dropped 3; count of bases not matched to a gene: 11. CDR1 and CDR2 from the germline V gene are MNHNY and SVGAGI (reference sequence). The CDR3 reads CASVVGLAGTDTQYF. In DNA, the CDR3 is TGTGCCAGCGTTGTCGGGTTAGCGGGTACAGATACGCAGTATTTT.

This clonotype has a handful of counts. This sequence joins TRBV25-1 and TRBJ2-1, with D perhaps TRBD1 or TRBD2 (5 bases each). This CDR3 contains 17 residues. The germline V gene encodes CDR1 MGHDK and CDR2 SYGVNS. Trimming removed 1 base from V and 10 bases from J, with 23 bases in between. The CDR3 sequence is CASSESGDRDPLSEQFF. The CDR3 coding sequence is TGTGCCAGCAGTGAATCCGGCGACCGGGACCCCCTGAGCGAGCAGTTCTTC.

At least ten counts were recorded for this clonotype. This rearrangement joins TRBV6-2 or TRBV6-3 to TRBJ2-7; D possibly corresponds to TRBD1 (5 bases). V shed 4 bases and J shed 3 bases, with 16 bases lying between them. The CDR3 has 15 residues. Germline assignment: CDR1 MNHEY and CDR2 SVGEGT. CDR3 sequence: CASSSYGQGSYEQYF. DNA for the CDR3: TGTGCCAGCAGTTCTTACGGGCAGGGAAGCTACGAGCAGTACTTC.

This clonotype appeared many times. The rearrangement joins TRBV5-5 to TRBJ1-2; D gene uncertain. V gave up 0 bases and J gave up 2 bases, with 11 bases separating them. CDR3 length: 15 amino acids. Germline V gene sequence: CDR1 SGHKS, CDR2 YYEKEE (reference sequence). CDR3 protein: CASSLVGSRNYGYTF. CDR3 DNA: TGTGCCAGCAGCTTGGTGGGGTCGCGGAACTATGGCTACACCTTC.

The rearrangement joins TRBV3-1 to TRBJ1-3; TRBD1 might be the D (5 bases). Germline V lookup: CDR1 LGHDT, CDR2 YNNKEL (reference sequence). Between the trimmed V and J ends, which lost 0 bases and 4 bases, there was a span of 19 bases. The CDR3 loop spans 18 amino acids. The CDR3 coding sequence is TGTGCCAGCAGCCAAGATCTATTCAGGACAACCAGAGGAAACACCATATATTTT. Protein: CASSQDLFRTTRGNTIYF.

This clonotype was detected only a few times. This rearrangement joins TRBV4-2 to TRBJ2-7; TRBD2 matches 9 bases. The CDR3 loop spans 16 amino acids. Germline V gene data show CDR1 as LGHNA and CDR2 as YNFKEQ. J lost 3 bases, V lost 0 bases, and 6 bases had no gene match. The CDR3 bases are TGTGCCAGCAGCCAAGATAACCTAGCGGGGCACTACGAGCAGTACTTC. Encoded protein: CASSQDNLAGHYEQYF.

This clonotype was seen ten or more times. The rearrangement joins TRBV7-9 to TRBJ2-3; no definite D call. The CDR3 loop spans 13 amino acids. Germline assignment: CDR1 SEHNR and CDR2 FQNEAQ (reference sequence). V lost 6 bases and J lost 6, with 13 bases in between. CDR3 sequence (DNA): TGTGCCAGCAGGATCATCATTGGGGATACGCAGTATTTT. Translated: CASRIIIGDTQYF.

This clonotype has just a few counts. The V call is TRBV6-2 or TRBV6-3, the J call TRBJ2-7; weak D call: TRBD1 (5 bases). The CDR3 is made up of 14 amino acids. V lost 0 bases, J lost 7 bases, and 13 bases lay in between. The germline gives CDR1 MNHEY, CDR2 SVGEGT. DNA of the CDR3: TGTGCCAGCAGTTACTCCACAGGTTTCCGGGAGCAGTACTTC. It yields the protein CASSYSTGFREQYF.

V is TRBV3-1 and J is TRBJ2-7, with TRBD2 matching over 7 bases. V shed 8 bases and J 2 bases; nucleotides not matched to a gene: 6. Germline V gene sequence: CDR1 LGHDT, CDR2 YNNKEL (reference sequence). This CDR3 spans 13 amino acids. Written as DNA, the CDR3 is TGTGCCAGCCGGGGGGAGGGGACCTACGAGCAGTACTTC. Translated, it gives CASRGEGTYEQYF.

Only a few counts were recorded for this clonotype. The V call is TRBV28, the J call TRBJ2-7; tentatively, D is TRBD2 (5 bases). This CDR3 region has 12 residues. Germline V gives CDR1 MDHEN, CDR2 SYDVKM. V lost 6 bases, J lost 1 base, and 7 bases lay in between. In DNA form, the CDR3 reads TGTGCCAGCAGACGGGGATCCTACGAGCAGTACTTC. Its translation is CASRRGSYEQYF.

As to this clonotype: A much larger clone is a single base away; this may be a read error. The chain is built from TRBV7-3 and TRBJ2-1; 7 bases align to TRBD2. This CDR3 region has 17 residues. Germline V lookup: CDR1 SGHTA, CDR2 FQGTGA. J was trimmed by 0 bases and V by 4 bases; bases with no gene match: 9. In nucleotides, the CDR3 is TGTGCCAGCAGCTCAAGGGCTAGCGGACCCTCCTACAATGAGCAGTTCTTC. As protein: CASSSRASGPSYNEQFF.

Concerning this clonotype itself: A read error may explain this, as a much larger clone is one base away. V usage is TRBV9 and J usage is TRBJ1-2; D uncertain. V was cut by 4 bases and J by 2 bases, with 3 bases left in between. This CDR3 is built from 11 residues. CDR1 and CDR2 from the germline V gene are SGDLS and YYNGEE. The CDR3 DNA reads TGTGCCAGCAGCAACAACTATGGCTACACCTTC. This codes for CASSNNYGYTF.

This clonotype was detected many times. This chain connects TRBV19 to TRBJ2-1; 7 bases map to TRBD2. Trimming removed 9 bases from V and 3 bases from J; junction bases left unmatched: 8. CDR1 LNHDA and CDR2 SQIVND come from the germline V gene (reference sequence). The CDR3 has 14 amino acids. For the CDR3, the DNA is TGTGCCAGCTCTAAGCGGGACCTCTACAATGAGCAGTTCTTC. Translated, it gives CASSKRDLYNEQFF.

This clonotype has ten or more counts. The DNA for the CDR3 is TGTGCCAGCAGTTACCTGGCAGATGGCACTGAAGCTTTCTTT. Translating gives CASSYLADGTEAFF. The J gene is TRBJ1-1, the V gene TRBV6-6; D gene ambiguous. The V end was cut by 2 bases, the J end by 4 bases, with 11 bases between. Germline CDR1 reads MNHNY; CDR2 reads SVGAGI (reference sequence). The CDR3 covers 14 residues.

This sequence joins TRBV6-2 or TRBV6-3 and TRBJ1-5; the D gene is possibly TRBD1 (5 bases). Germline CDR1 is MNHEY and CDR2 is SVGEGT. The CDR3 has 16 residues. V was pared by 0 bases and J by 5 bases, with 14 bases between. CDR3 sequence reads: CASSYSRGGSYQPQHF. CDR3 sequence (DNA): TGTGCCAGCAGTTACTCCCGGGGCGGGAGCTATCAGCCCCAGCATTTT.